The rows below give T cell receptor beta chains drawn from one sample of a study of shared clonotypes between healthy human individuals. The protocol was immunoSEQ multiplex PCR, while the TCRdb copy is restricted to in-frame clones and leaves out a portion. The sample has 2 million to 2.5 million clones, roughly 95% seen once. Specimen: naive CD8+ T cells sorted from blood. The origin of the receptors is a man in his late teens or twenties in good health. The CDR3 runs from the conserved cysteine through the conserved F or W. The order of the fields is clone size, J gene, V gene, D gene, CDR3 protein, CDR3 DNA. A D gene is named only where the DNA matches it firmly. For some rows the clone size is stated as once, few or many, or as a class when expanded; others skip it.

>NA|TRBJ1-1|TRBV5-4|NA
CASSPQVGVNTEAFF
TGTGCCAGCAGCCCCCAGGTAGGGGTGAACACTGAAGCTTTCTTT
>NA|TRBJ1-3|TRBV2|TRBD1
CASIGGQGETGNTIYF
TGTGCCAGCATTGGGGGACAGGGGGAGACTGGAAACACCATATATTTT
>NA|TRBJ1-2|TRBV27|NA
CASSSRTDYSGYTF
TGTGCCAGCAGTTCCCGGACGGACTATAGTGGCTACACCTTC
>NA|TRBJ1-1|TRBV7-9|NA
CASSLGGVAFF
TGTGCCAGCAGCTTAGGAGGGGTAGCTTTCTTT
>NA|TRBJ1-2|TRBV7-2|NA
CASSLGPTGAYGYTF
TGTGCCAGCAGCTTAGGGCCGACAGGCGCCTATGGCTACACCTTC
>NA|TRBJ1-1|TRBV7-8|NA
CASSLELFAGAGDEAFF
TGTGCCAGCAGCTTAGAGCTATTCGCAGGGGCCGGTGATGAAGCTTTCTTT
>NA|TRBJ2-1|TRBV6-6|NA
CASRDLEISYNEQFF
TGTGCCAGCAGGGATCTAGAGATCTCCTACAATGAGCAGTTCTTC
>NA|TRBJ2-7|TRBV29-1|NA
CSVEDLRWSLIYEQYF
TGCAGCGTTGAAGATCTTAGGTGGTCGTTAATCTACGAGCAGTACTTC
>NA|TRBJ1-2|TRBV5-1|TRBD1
CASSLEAGGNYGYTF
TGCGCCAGCAGCTTGGAGGCAGGGGGCAACTATGGCTACACCTTC
>NA|TRBJ2-7|TRBV4-2|NA
CASSLEGGDSTYEQYF
TGTGCCAGCAGCCTCGAGGGAGGGGACAGCACCTACGAGCAGTACTTC
>once|TRBJ2-7|TRBV4-1|TRBD1
CASSQLQGREQYF
TGCGCCAGCAGCCAACTACAGGGGCGCGAGCAGTACTTC
>NA|TRBJ1-1|TRBV6-7|NA
CASSTPAGIGNTEAFF
TGTGCCAGCAGTACCCCTGCAGGAATCGGGAACACTGAAGCTTTCTTT
>NA|TRBJ1-2|TRBV6-5|TRBD1
CASSNQGAGGYTF
TGTGCCAGCAGTAACCAGGGGGCGGGTGGCTACACCTTC
>NA|TRBJ2-7|TRBV19|TRBD1
CASKHSGQGPYEQYF
TGTGCCAGTAAACACTCGGGACAGGGACCCTACGAGCAGTACTTC
>NA|TRBJ2-7|TRBV2|TRBD1
CASSGIGDRERYEQYF
TGTGCCAGCAGTGGGATTGGGGACAGGGAGCGGTACGAGCAGTACTTC
>NA|TRBJ2-3|TRBV27|TRBD2
CASSLWGGTDTQYF
TGTGCCAGCAGTTTATGGGGGGGAACAGATACGCAGTATTTT
>NA|TRBJ2-7|TRBV27|TRBD1
CASSLFWSGQDYEQYF
TGTGCCAGCAGTTTATTTTGGTCGGGACAGGACTACGAGCAGTACTTC
>once|TRBJ2-3|TRBV30|NA
CAWSVSHTDTQYF
TGTGCCTGGAGTGTAAGCCACACAGATACGCAGTATTTT
>NA|TRBJ2-5|TRBV15|NA
CATSRDPPDSWEETQYF
TGTGCCACCAGCAGAGATCCCCCCGACTCGTGGGAGGAGACCCAGTACTTC
>NA|TRBJ2-7|TRBV10-1|TRBD1
CASSEGRGNCGQYF
TGCGCCAGCAGCGAAGGCAGGGGGAATTGTGGGCAGTACTTC
>NA|TRBJ2-3|TRBV28|NA
CASNLDSTYSTDTQYF
TGTGCCAGCAACTTAGACTCGACTTATAGCACAGATACGCAGTATTTT
>NA|TRBJ2-7|TRBV5-1|NA
CASSLRDANSYEQYF
TGCGCCAGCAGCTTGAGGGACGCTAACTCCTACGAGCAGTACTTC
>NA|TRBJ2-7|TRBV5-1|NA
CASSFWGGSYEQYF
TGCGCCAGCAGCTTCTGGGGTGGCTCCTACGAGCAGTACTTC
>NA|TRBJ2-1|TRBV7-8|TRBD2
CASSLVPGGYNEQFF
TGTGCCAGCAGCTTAGTCCCGGGGGGATACAATGAGCAGTTCTTC
>NA|TRBJ2-7|TRBV7-9|TRBD1
CASSPGQGWVYEQYF
TGTGCCAGCAGCCCCGGACAGGGTTGGGTATACGAGCAGTACTTC
>few|TRBJ2-2|TRBV5-1|NA
CASSSNTGELFF
TGCGCCAGCAGCTCGAACACCGGGGAGCTGTTTTTT
>NA|TRBJ1-3|TRBV4-3|NA
CASSQDPQGTLSGNTIYF
TGCGCCAGCAGCCAAGATCCCCAGGGGACCCTCTCTGGAAACACCATATATTTT
>NA|TRBJ2-7|TRBV27|NA
CASSLSGGAGPYEQYF
TGTGCCAGCAGTTTATCAGGGGGGGCCGGACCCTACGAGCAGTACTTC
>NA|TRBJ2-1|TRBV9|NA
CASSVHPDISSYNEQFF
TGTGCCAGCAGCGTACACCCGGACATTAGCTCCTACAATGAGCAGTTCTTC
>NA|TRBJ2-1|TRBV30|NA
CAGDYPDYNEQFF
TGTGCCGGAGACTATCCTGACTACAATGAGCAGTTCTTC
>NA|TRBJ2-3|TRBV9|TRBD2
CASTLGGGTDTQYF
TGTGCCAGCACCTTGGGGGGGGGCACAGATACGCAGTATTTT
>NA|TRBJ2-7|TRBV13|TRBD2
CASSSLTSGVEYF
TGTGCCAGCAGCTCCTTGACTAGCGGGGTCGAGTACTTC
>NA|TRBJ2-1|TRBV5-1|NA
CASSQEGASNEQFF
TGCGCCAGCAGCCAAGAAGGAGCATCAAATGAGCAGTTCTTC
>NA|TRBJ2-6|TRBV5-4|NA
CASSFGQGANVLTF
TGTGCCAGCAGCTTTGGGCAGGGGGCCAACGTCCTGACTTTC
>NA|TRBJ1-4|TRBV19|NA
CASSNRGVGTTNEKLFF
TGTGCCAGTAGTAATAGAGGGGTCGGGACAACTAATGAAAAACTGTTTTTT
>NA|TRBJ2-7|TRBV6-5|TRBD2
CASSYLLGGDEQYF
TGTGCCAGCAGTTACCTTTTGGGAGGGGACGAGCAGTACTTC
>NA|TRBJ2-5|TRBV7-6|TRBD2
CASSLRLSVAGVGETQYF
TGTGCCAGCAGCCTGAGGTTGTCGGTAGCGGGAGTTGGAGAGACCCAGTACTTC
>NA|TRBJ1-1|TRBV4-1|NA
CASSLMDRREAFF
TGCGCCAGCAGCCTTATGGACAGACGCGAAGCTTTCTTT